In this sample, the clone carrying this T cell receptor (beta chain) turned up many times. What it binds is not known. The source of the sample is a study of T-cell memory formation after mild COVID-19. With constant-segment primers, 5'RACE yielded cDNA libraries of TCR alpha and TCR beta that carried sample barcodes and UMIs. From the 5' RACE reads, TCRdb called clonotypes with MiXCR, one entry per CDR3 protein. There are about 150,000 distinct CDR3 sequences in the sample; about 5.5% occur only once, and approximately 2% lies in the top ten. The study's findings and limits: Clones that contracted from day 15 to 85 were balanced CD4/CD8, while later expanders leaned CD4+. CD8+ contracting clones occupied EMRA, while CD4+ ones occupied mainly CM and EM.

The CDR3 has 14 amino acids. After removal of 0 bases from V and 5 bases from J, the junction contained 3 bases not matched to a gene. CDR1 and CDR2 (germline): SGHDN, FVKESK. V usage is TRBV14 and J usage is TRBJ1-1, with TRBD1 identical over 7 bases. Sequencing input: PBMCs or a T cell subset sorted from them (not recorded which). The sequence was obtained from an adult woman who had mild COVID-19 (a few samples of this study predate the infection). Cell type and time point are not known. CDR3 coding DNA: TGTGCCAGCAGCCAAGACCCGGGACAGACTGAAGCTTTCTTT. This codes for CASSQDPGQTEAFF.